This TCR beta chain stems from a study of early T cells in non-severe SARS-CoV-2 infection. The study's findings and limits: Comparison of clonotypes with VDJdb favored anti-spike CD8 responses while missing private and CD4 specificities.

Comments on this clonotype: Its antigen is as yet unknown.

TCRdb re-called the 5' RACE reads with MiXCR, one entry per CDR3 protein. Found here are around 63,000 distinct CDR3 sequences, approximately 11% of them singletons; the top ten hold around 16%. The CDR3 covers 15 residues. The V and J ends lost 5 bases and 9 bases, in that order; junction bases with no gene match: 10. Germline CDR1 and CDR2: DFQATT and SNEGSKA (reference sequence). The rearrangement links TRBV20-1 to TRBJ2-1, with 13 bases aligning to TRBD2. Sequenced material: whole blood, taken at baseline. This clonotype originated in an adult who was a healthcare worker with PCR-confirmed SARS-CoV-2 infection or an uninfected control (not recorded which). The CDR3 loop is CSAETGLAGIGEQFF. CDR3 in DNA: TGCAGTGCTGAGACGGGACTAGCGGGAATTGGTGAGCAGTTCTTC.